This TCR beta chain was identified during a study of response to subunit inactivated influenza vaccine (dated by TCRdb to 2016 to 2019). As for the study more broadly: To follow how T cells responded to a trivalent subunit inactivated influenza vaccine, the researchers relied on deep quantitative profiling of the T cell receptor repertoire. Overall study results and their limits: It was suggested by the authors that each seasonal influenza vaccination may recruit only a limited number of new T cells.

The CDR3 runs 16 amino acids, cysteine and phenylalanine included. Only CDR3 DNA is held: 48 bases, read in frame from base 1. CDR1 and CDR2 are read off the germline V gene as MNHEY and SVGAGI. V ends up 4 bases short and J 4 bases short, with an unmatched junction base count of 9. Of note for this clonotype: Its antigen is unknown. There are no base qualities to consult, and no much larger clone falls within one base.

Receptor amplification or capture employed RT-PCR. Sequenced using an Illumina HiSeq 2500. TCRdb handled the public reads itself, with Q25 trimming in fastp and clone calling in MiXCR, and kept productive beta chains. Each CDR3 protein gets just one entry, which takes the most common genes and DNA from the rows behind it. The sample includes 650,000 to 800,000 distinct CDR3 sequences, with approximately 13% observed a single time. The ten most abundant clones make up around 7% of the sample. This specimen consisted of PBMCs from blood, obtained 14 to 15 days before vaccination. The origin of this receptor is a man aged 45-65 years who received an inactivated influenza vaccine. Donor details come from another sample of the same person, matched by shared clones. The chain is encoded by TRBV6-5 joined to TRBJ2-2; the central 7 bases match TRBD1. The nucleotide sequence is given as TGTGCCAGCAGTTCCCTTGACAGGGAAGGCACCGGGGAGCTGTTTTTT. Its translation is CASSSLDREGTGELFF.